The clone carrying this T cell receptor (beta chain) came up many times. No antigen is known for it. This entry comes from a study of T cells after yellow fever vaccination. Overall study: Preparing low-cell-number fractions relied on SMART-Seq v4 Ultra Low Input. Study-wide results and limits: Few clonotypes appeared in both CD4 and CD8 compartments. Most clones from primary vaccination resurfaced after the booster (about 95% CD4, less than 90% CD8).

UMIs were added to TCR cDNA along with a universal primer site when it was made by 5'RACE template switching. TCRdb ran MiXCR on the 5' RACE reads and lists one entry per CDR3 protein. The sample yields 300,000 to 400,000 distinct CDR3 sequences, around an eighth seen once. The CDR3 totals 15 residues. Germline CDR1 and CDR2: KGHSH and LQKENI. Unmatched junction bases numbered 2, after V lost 5 bases and J lost 2 bases. The chain recombines TRBV18 with TRBJ1-5, with TRBD1 matching over 11 bases. Source: CD4+ T cells sorted from PBMCs, taken 15 days after the yellow fever booster vaccination. The source of this sequence is a man between 18 and 29 years old who received the YFV17D yellow fever vaccine. CDR3 nucleotide sequence: TGTGCCAGCTCAGGGACAGGGGGAGGCAATCAGCCCCAGCATTTT. Its protein is CASSGTGGGNQPQHF. The full variable domain, rest sourced from reference TRBV18 and TRBJ1-5, is NAGVMQNPRHLVRRRGQEARLRCSPMKGHSHVYWYRQLPEEGLKFMVYLQKENIIDESGMPKERFSAEFPKEGPSILRIQQVVRGDSAAYFCASSGTGGGNQPQHFGDGTRLSIL.